The 27 T cell receptor beta chains below come from one sample, sequenced in a study of cytotoxic CD8 clonotypes in ibrutinib-treated CLL. TCRdb's table, derived via immunoSEQ multiplex PCR, lists solely in-frame clones and lacks some. The sample holds about 68,000 clones, approximately 70% seen once. The starting material was PBMCs, obtained after 12 months of ibrutinib treatment. The receptors stem from a human donor with chronic lymphocytic leukemia.

The gene calls are TRBV6-5 and TRBJ1-1, with D perhaps matching TRBD1 (6 bases). Between the trimmed V and J ends, which lost 7 bases and 1 base, there was a span of 13 bases. From germline, CDR1 is MNHEY and CDR2 SVGAGI. The CDR3 consists of 14 residues. The CDR3 bases are TGTGCCAGCAACTCAGGGGCTCAGAACACTGAAGCTTTCTTT. Its translation is CASNSGAQNTEAFF.

The chain recombines TRBV9 with TRBJ1-1; possible D gene TRBD1, 6 bases. This CDR3 contains 13 residues. Trimming removed 5 bases from V and 0 bases from J, with 8 bases in between. Germline V gives CDR1 SGDLS, CDR2 YYNGEE. The CDR3 nucleotides are TGTGCCAGCAGTACAGGGATGAACACTGAAGCTTTCTTT. Its translation: CASSTGMNTEAFF.

The chain joins TRBV7-2 to TRBJ2-3; maybe TRBD1 (6 bases). Trimming pared 1 base from V and 6 bases from J, leaving 20 bases between. This CDR3 has 17 amino acids. Per germline, CDR1 SGHTA and CDR2 FQGNSA. The CDR3 sequence is CASSLGWTVFLGDTQYF. The CDR3 nucleotides read TGTGCCAGCAGCTTAGGCTGGACAGTTTTTTTGGGGGATACGCAGTATTTT. Supplemented by reference TRBV7-2 and TRBJ2-3, the full variable domain reads GAGVSQSPSNKVTEKGKDVELRCDPISGHTALYWYRQSLGQGLEFLIYFQGNSAPDKSGLPSDRFSAERTGGSVSTLTIQRTQQEDSAVYLCASSLGWTVFLGDTQYFGPGTRLTVL.

The rearrangement joins TRBV6-6 to TRBJ1-5; D is unclear. This CDR3 is 15 amino acids long. V lost 0 bases and J lost 7, with 13 bases in between. Per the germline V gene, CDR1 is MNHNY and CDR2 is SVGAGI (reference sequence). CDR3 region: CASSYSRVLGQPQHF. The CDR3 DNA reads TGTGCCAGCAGTTACTCGAGGGTTTTAGGACAGCCCCAGCATTTT.

The CDR3 coding sequence is TGCGCCAGCAGCTTGGGACTAGGCCACACAGATACGCAGTATTTT. It codes for CASSLGLGHTDTQYF. V gene TRBV5-1 combines with J gene TRBJ2-3, with D possibly TRBD2 on 6 matching bases. The germline CDR1 and CDR2 sequences are SGHRS and YFSETQ. V lost 0 bases, J lost 2 bases, and 10 bases lay in between. The CDR3 covers 15 residues. Looking up the rest from reference TRBV5-1 and TRBJ2-3 gives the full variable domain: KAGVTQTPRYLIKTRGQQVTLSCSPISGHRSVSWYQQTPGQGLQFLFEYFSETQRNKGNFPGRFSGRQFSNSRSEMNVSTLELGDSALYLCASSLGLGHTDTQYFGPGTRLTVL.

This sequence joins TRBV6-4 and TRBJ1-1, with TRBD1 as a possible D gene (6 bases). Germline values: CDR1 MRHNA, CDR2 SNTAGT. Trimming removed 7 bases from V and 5 bases from J, with 14 bases in between. The CDR3 length is 13 residues. The CDR3 is CASKPNRETEAFF. The CDR3 DNA sequence: TGTGCCAGCAAGCCCAACAGGGAGACTGAAGCTTTCTTT.

A few counts support this clone. This chain uses TRBV18 with TRBJ1-1; TRBD1 aligns across 8 bases. The germline V gene has CDR1 KGHSH and CDR2 LQKENI. This CDR3 spans 14 amino acids. Unmatched junction bases numbered 3, after V lost 4 bases and J lost 2 bases. In DNA, the CDR3 is TGTGCCAGCTCACTGGGACAGGCAAACACTGAAGCTTTCTTT. Amino acid sequence: CASSLGQANTEAFF.

The chain recombines TRBV29-1 with TRBJ2-7; D tentatively reads TRBD1 or TRBD2 (6 bases each). CDR1 and CDR2 (germline): SQVTM, ANQGSEA. The CDR3 length is 15 residues. V was cut by 7 bases and J by 6 bases, with 25 bases left in between. The DNA for the CDR3 is TGCAGCGCCGTGGGGGGCAGGCTTACGAAGGGCGAGCAGTACTTC. Amino acid sequence: CSAVGGRLTKGEQYF.

V and J are TRBV7-2 and TRBJ2-5; D not certain. With 6 bases removed from V and 9 bases from J, the gap between germline ends came to 20 bases. Germline V CDR1 and CDR2: SGHTA, FQGNSA. The CDR3 has 14 amino acids. The chain's CDR3 is CASSVDPIEGAQYF. CDR3 DNA sequence: TGTGCCAGCAGTGTCGACCCGATAGAAGGAGCCCAGTACTTC.

This clone turned up a few times. The rearrangement joins TRBV30 to TRBJ1-2; D ambiguous. The CDR3 spans 12 residues. Germline lookup yields CDR1 GTSNPN and CDR2 SVGIG (reference sequence). V lost 0 bases, J lost 4 bases, and 6 bases lay in between. The CDR3 nucleotides are TGTGCCTGGAGTGTATCGTTCTATGGCTACACCTTC. Translated, it gives CAWSVSFYGYTF.

The chain recombines TRBV1 with TRBJ2-5; the table's TRBD2 call for D was not verified on the DNA. TRBV1 is classified as a pseudogene. The length of the CDR3 is 22 residues. CDR3 DNA sequence: TGCACCAGCAGCCAAGAAAGGGGTTGGTACCGGGGAGCGGGGGTGAGCCAAGAGACCCAGTACTTC. Its translation: CTSSQERGWYRGAGVSQETQYF.

This clone was recorded only once. The chain uses TRBV7-3 and TRBJ2-7; either TRBD1 or TRBD2 may supply D (5 bases each). This CDR3 has 14 residues. V was clipped by 6 bases and J by 6 bases, with 18 bases between them. Germline loops: CDR1 SGHTA, CDR2 FQGTGA. CDR3 region: CASSFRLEGSEQYF. The CDR3 DNA reads as TGTGCCAGCAGTTTTCGGCTAGAGGGGAGCGAGCAGTACTTC.

The chain links TRBV7-2 to TRBJ1-2, with D uncertain. Trimming took 1 base from V and 8 from J, leaving 14 bases between them. This CDR3 contains 14 residues. Per germline, CDR1 SGHTA and CDR2 FQGNSA. The CDR3 DNA follows: TGTGCCAGCAGCTTAGAGGGCCAGTTAGGGGGCTACACCTTC. Its protein product is CASSLEGQLGGYTF. Together with reference TRBV7-2 and TRBJ1-2, the CDR3 gives the full variable domain: GAGVSQSPSNKVTEKGKDVELRCDPISGHTALYWYRQSLGQGLEFLIYFQGNSAPDKSGLPSDRFSAERTGGSVSTLTIQRTQQEDSAVYLCASSLEGQLGGYTFGSGTRLTVV.

The V call is TRBV7-8, the J call TRBJ2-3; D gene uncertain. V was cut by 5 bases and J by 2 bases, with 8 bases left in between. The germline gives CDR1 SGHVS, CDR2 FQNEAQ. The CDR3 runs to 13 residues. DNA for the CDR3: TGTGCCAGCAGCGCCTTATACACAGATACGCAGTATTTT. It codes for CASSALYTDTQYF.

The V call is TRBV6-6, the J call TRBJ2-3, with a tentative D call TRBD2 (7 bases). The CDR3 contains 14 residues. V was cut by 6 bases and J by 2 bases, with 12 bases left in between. Germline V gene data show CDR1 as MNHNY and CDR2 as SVGAGI (reference sequence). CDR3 loop: CASRRGGPTDTQYF. CDR3 bases: TGTGCCAGCAGAAGGGGGGGGCCCACAGATACGCAGTATTTT.

The chain combines TRBV2 with TRBJ1-6; possibly TRBD1 for D (6 bases). The CDR3 is 15 residues long. Germline V gene lookup returns CDR1 SNHLY and CDR2 FYNNEI. V lost 3 bases to trimming and J lost 10 bases, with 16 bases between them. In nucleotides, the CDR3 is TGTGCCAGCAGTGACGTGGGGGCTGGCGGGTCACCCCTCCACTTT. This gives the protein CASSDVGAGGSPLHF.

This clone was detected only a few times. V is TRBV6-1 and J is TRBJ1-5; D might be TRBD1 (6 bases). Germline CDR1 and CDR2: MNHNS and SASEGT. This CDR3 comprises 13 residues. V was trimmed by 8 bases and J by 4 bases, leaving 12 bases between them. In DNA form, the CDR3 reads TGTGCCAGCCGCAGGGGAGGAAATCAGCCCCAGCATTTT. Translated: CASRRGGNQPQHF.

This clone was picked up a small number of times. The chain is built from TRBV19 and TRBJ2-2; TRBD1 matches at 10 bases. The germline V gene encodes CDR1 LNHDA and CDR2 SQIVND (reference sequence). V trimming: 10 bases; J trimming: 8 bases; junction bases outside the gene matches: 16. This CDR3 region has 16 residues. The chain's CDR3 is CATETLGTGVTGELFF. The DNA of the CDR3 is TGTGCCACCGAAACGCTCGGGACAGGGGTGACGGGGGAGCTGTTTTTT.

The genes are TRBV28 and TRBJ1-5; D perhaps matches TRBD1 (5 bases). Trimming pared 2 bases from V and 2 bases from J, leaving 16 bases between. The CDR3 consists of 17 residues. Germline loops: CDR1 MDHEN, CDR2 SYDVKM. The CDR3 DNA is TGTGCCAGCAGTTTAATATGGGAGGGGACTGGCAATCAGCCCCAGCATTTT. It specifies CASSLIWEGTGNQPQHF.

The V and J genes are TRBV6-5 and TRBJ2-5; D ambiguous. The CDR3 runs 14 residues. Germline CDR1 is MNHEY and CDR2 is SVGAGI. The germline V and J ends were trimmed by 3 bases and 5 bases, with 13 bases remaining between them. The CDR3 protein is CASSYPRRPETQYF. The CDR3 DNA is TGTGCCAGCAGTTATCCTCGGCGGCCGGAGACCCAGTACTTC.

V and J are TRBV6-1 and TRBJ1-6; a possible D gene is TRBD1 (5 bases). The CDR3 loop spans 12 amino acids. CDR1 MNHNS and CDR2 SASEGT come from the germline V gene. The V gene lost 6 bases and the J gene lost 15 bases, with 15 bases spanning the gap. The CDR3 is CASRGLKGLLHF. The CDR3 DNA reads TGTGCCAGCAGGGGTCTAAAGGGACTCCTCCACTTT.

The rearrangement links TRBV29-1 to TRBJ2-7, with D hard to call. The CDR3 is made up of 12 amino acids. Germline V gives CDR1 SQVTM, CDR2 ANQGSEA. V was cut by 4 bases and J by 2 bases, with 9 bases left in between. CDR3 protein: CSVGSDTYEQYF. The CDR3 DNA reads as TGCAGCGTTGGTTCAGATACCTACGAGCAGTACTTC.

The chain is built from TRBV4-2 and TRBJ1-1; D is possibly TRBD1 (6 bases). Trimming took 0 bases from V and 2 from J, leaving 13 bases between them. Per germline, CDR1 LGHNA and CDR2 YNFKEQ. This CDR3 has 16 residues. The CDR3 bases are TGTGCCAGCAGCCAAGACAGGTCAGGGGTAAACACTGAAGCTTTCTTT. This gives the protein CASSQDRSGVNTEAFF.

The rearrangement joins TRBV5-7 to TRBJ1-1; TRBD1 matches at 10 bases. TRBV5-7 is known as an ORF, though its function is uncertain. There are 14 residues in the CDR3. Germline trimming cut 4 bases from V and 7 bases from J; bases unmatched to any gene: 7. The CDR3 is CASSRGTGDCEAFF. CDR3 nucleotides: TGTGCCAGCAGCCGAGGGACAGGGGACTGTGAAGCTTTCTTT.

In nucleotides, the CDR3 is TGTGCCAGCCAACTCGGACAGGGCCTACTGGGGACCCAGTACTTC. Encoded protein: CASQLGQGLLGTQYF. V and J are TRBV5-6 and TRBJ2-5; 8 bases fit TRBD1. V shed 7 bases, J shed 7 bases, and the junction held 15 bases outside the gene matches. The CDR3 loop spans 15 amino acids. Germline loops: CDR1 SGHDT, CDR2 YYEEEE. Filled out from reference TRBV5-6 and TRBJ2-5, the complete variable domain reads DAGVTQSPTHLIKTRGQQVTLRCSPKSGHDTVSWYQQALGQGPQFIFQYYEEEERQRGNFPDRFSGHQFPNYSSELNVNALLLGDSALYLCASQLGQGLLGTQYFGPGTRLLVL.

J is TRBJ1-1 and V is TRBV19; D remains unclear. Trimming left V 4 bases short and J 4 bases short, with 7 bases between. Germline V gene data show CDR1 as LNHDA and CDR2 as SQIVND (reference sequence). The CDR3 sequence is 12 residues long. Here the CDR3 reads CASSNMGTEAFF. CDR3 in DNA: TGTGCCAGTAGTAATATGGGCACTGAAGCTTTCTTT.

This clone came up a few times. The rearrangement joins TRBV6-1 to TRBJ1-2, with D hard to call. The germline CDR1 and CDR2 sequences are MNHNS and SASEGT. Trimming removed 3 bases at V and 5 bases at J, with 7 bases between. The CDR3 has 12 amino acids. DNA of the CDR3: TGTGCCAGCAGTGAGCAGCGTTATGGCTACACCTTC. Amino acids: CASSEQRYGYTF.